The present entry profiles one TCR beta chain with its context. The antigen is not known. Time point noted: patch test 2, 6 weeks after DPC sensitization. Treatment indicated: therapeutic diphenylcyclopropenone sensitization with weekly scalp DPC. Original analysis: Across samples, TCR counts had a median of approximately 100,000 and ranged from about 23,224 to 700,000. One entry per CDR3 protein results from TCRdb running MiXCR on the RACE reads. TCRdb's processing, not the study's, gives the V and J calls here. This repertoire shows approximately 87,000 distinct CDR3 sequences, over 10% found once; its top ten account for roughly 3%. These data originate in a study of human T cells and chemical hapten exposure. Study summary: Patches that contained 0.01% DPC were applied to the upper back and read at 6 days. A patient group, mainly female, showed alopecia areata, totalis or universalis. Study observations and caveats: TCRs exceeding 1 in 1000 frequency stayed unchanged with DPC sensitization.

Deletions cut 0 bases from V and 6 bases from J, with 15 bases between. CDR1 and CDR2 (germline): SGHAT, FQDESV (reference sequence). The CDR3 covers 15 residues. The TCR was taken from a woman in her 40s with alopecia areata. Some clones in this sample may be carry-over from other donors' samples. The source was whole blood, collected in connection with sensitization to the hapten diphenylcyclopropenone (DPC). V usage is TRBV11-1 and J usage is TRBJ2-7; no definite D call. The CDR3 loop reads CASSLAPGFASEQYF. The DNA of the CDR3 is TGTGCCAGCAGCTTAGCGCCAGGTTTTGCTTCCGAGCAGTACTTC.